This TCR beta chain stems from a study of cytomegalovirus exposure and HLA in healthy donors. PCR was performed using 60 Vbeta and 13 Jbeta primers. Data came from immunoSEQ multiplex PCR; TCRdb stores just in-frame clones and leaves some out. This sample has about 200,000 clones; 75% to 85% occur once, and the top ten carry roughly 1.3%. After removal of 4 bases from V and 0 bases from J, the junction contained 4 bases not matched to a gene. Germline V CDR1 and CDR2: SEHNR, FQNEAQ (reference sequence). The CDR3 loop spans 15 amino acids. The receptor was derived from a girl aged 10 to 17 in good health and CMV-seronegative. The rearrangement uses TRBV7-9 and TRBJ1-2; 8 nucleotides line up with TRBD1. What was sequenced was PBMCs. The chain's CDR3 is CASSSGQGANYGYTF. As DNA, the CDR3 is TGTGCCAGCAGCTCAGGACAGGGCGCTAACTATGGCTACACCTTC.